This TCR beta chain is drawn from a study of blood T cell repertoires in COVID-19. The wider study: Donors in the United States, Italy and Spain gave samples during acute or convalescent COVID-19. From T cells, B-cell-depleted T cells, or PBMCs came the material, which was cDNA or gDNA.

Sequencing was performed with immunoSEQ multiplex PCR; in TCRdb, only in-frame clones are kept and a portion is missing. The table records 100,000 to 120,000 clones, just under 90% of them present only once. Germline trimming cut 5 bases from V and 9 bases from J; bases unmatched to any gene: 6. The CDR3 covers 13 residues. Looked up from germline, CDR1 is SEHNR and CDR2 is FQNEAQ (reference sequence). This TCR was recovered from a woman between 45 and 65 years old with acute or convalescent COVID-19. The chain recombines TRBV7-9 with TRBJ2-1, with 8 bases lining up with TRBD2. Sequencing input: peripheral blood. The CDR3 here is CASSPGTRVEQFF. CDR3 in DNA: TGTGCCAGCAGCCCCGGGACTAGAGTTGAGCAGTTCTTC.